This TCR beta chain was sequenced during a study of identical twins. TCRdb used MiXCR to reprocess the 5' RACE reads, holding one entry per CDR3 protein. The table lists fewer than 500,000 distinct CDR3 sequences, approximately 24% of them singletons, with around 3% in the top ten. A few counts support this clonotype. Germline CDR1 SGHTA, CDR2 FQGNSA. V was cut by 6 bases and J by 3 bases, with 15 bases left in between. The CDR3 runs 15 residues. The sample also formed part of further work on T cells expressing NK-cell markers. From that report: In roughly six donors, dominant CD3+CD56+NKG2C+ clonotypes ranked among the top 10 CD8+ clonotypes.

V is TRBV7-2 and J is TRBJ2-1; tentatively, D is TRBD1 (5 bases). Material: CD4+ T cells sorted from blood. This sequence originates from a young woman in good health. The CDR3 sequence: CASSLSRDSYNEQFF. CDR3 DNA: TGTGCCAGCAGTTTGTCGCGTGACAGCTACAATGAGCAGTTCTTC.